The 19 T cell receptor beta chains listed next were all sequenced from one sample in a study of blood T cell repertoires in COVID-19. Repertoires were generated with immunoSEQ multiplex PCR, while TCRdb's copy carries only in-frame clones and drops some. In the table there are approximately 150,000 clones, about four fifths of which are singletons. The specimen was peripheral blood. Receptor source: a man in his thirties or forties with COVID-19, enrolled during active disease.

The chain combines TRBV28 with TRBJ1-1, with a weak D call TRBD1 (6 bases). Germline V gene data show CDR1 as MDHEN and CDR2 as SYDVKM. The CDR3 has 12 amino acids. V shed 4 bases and J shed 7 bases, with 10 bases lying between them. The CDR3 spells CASSSGQFEAFF. In DNA form, the CDR3 reads TGTGCCAGCAGTTCCGGACAGTTTGAAGCTTTCTTT.

Comment on this clone: This sample also contains other DNA sequences that code for the same CDR3. The chain employs TRBV7-3 and TRBJ2-3; 14 bases line up with TRBD2. Germline V CDR1 and CDR2: SGHTA, FQGTGA. The CDR3 is 15 amino acids. V lost 4 bases and J lost 6; bases outside the gene matches: 3. In DNA form, the CDR3 reads TGTGCCAGCAGCTCGGGACTAGCGGGAGTTGATACGCAGTATTTT. Translated: CASSSGLAGVDTQYF.

The V gene is TRBV7-8, the J gene TRBJ1-5; D remains unclear. V lost 5 bases to trimming and J lost 5 bases, with 16 bases between them. This CDR3 is built from 15 residues. Per germline, CDR1 SGHVS and CDR2 FQNEAQ. CDR3 coding DNA: TGTGCCAGCAGCCTCCGGGAGTGGAGCTATCAGCCCCAGCATTTT. It codes for CASSLREWSYQPQHF.

The J gene is TRBJ1-6, the V gene TRBV18; 8 bases agree with TRBD1. Germline assignment: CDR1 KGHSH and CDR2 LQKENI. The CDR3 spans 15 residues. The V gene end was trimmed by 6 bases and the J gene end by 7 bases; junction bases not matched to a gene: 8. For the CDR3, the DNA is TGTGCCAGCTCTCAAGAGACAGGGGTCAATTCACCCCTCCACTTT. Amino acids: CASSQETGVNSPLHF.

V gene TRBV7-6 combines with J gene TRBJ2-2; 10 bases agree with TRBD1. The CDR3 extends over 15 amino acids. Losses at the gene ends were 5 bases for V and 6 bases for J; bases not matched to a gene: 6. The germline CDR1 and CDR2 sequences are SGHVS and FNYEAQ. The DNA of the CDR3 is TGTGCCAGCAGCCGTCCCGGGACAGGGGCCGGGGAGCTGTTTTTT. Translation gives CASSRPGTGAGELFF.

This chain joins TRBV28 and TRBJ1-2, with D possibly TRBD1 on 5 matching bases. Germline-derived CDR1 and CDR2 are MDHEN and SYDVKM. The length of the CDR3 is 13 residues. V was clipped by 8 bases and J by 2 bases, with 12 bases between them. CDR3: CASGRGGNYGYTF. For the CDR3, the DNA is TGTGCCAGCGGTCGGGGGGGGAACTATGGCTACACCTTC.

The genes are TRBV27 and TRBJ1-6, with D possibly being TRBD1 (6 bases). The germline gives CDR1 MNHEY, CDR2 SMNVEV (reference sequence). V lost 3 bases and J lost 3, with 9 bases in between. The CDR3 is 15 amino acids. The CDR3 protein is CASSFKGGYNSPLHF. The DNA of the CDR3 is TGTGCCAGCAGTTTTAAAGGGGGCTATAATTCACCCCTCCACTTT.

V and J are TRBV15 and TRBJ2-1; D call uncertain. Germline V gene sequence: CDR1 LNHNV, CDR2 YYDKDF (reference sequence). Trimming shortened V by 0 bases and J by 3 bases, and 3 bases separated the two germline ends. This CDR3 is built from 13 residues. CDR3 sequence: CATSRELYNEQFF. The CDR3 coding sequence is TGTGCCACCAGCAGAGAACTCTACAATGAGCAGTTCTTC.

V usage is TRBV15 and J usage is TRBJ1-5; D remains ambiguous. CDR1 and CDR2 (germline): LNHNV, YYDKDF (reference sequence). The CDR3 consists of 15 residues. The V gene lost 3 bases and the J gene lost 5 bases, with 14 bases spanning the gap. CDR3 region: CATSRRPTNYQPQHF. CDR3 bases: TGTGCCACCAGCAGGCGGCCGACGAATTATCAGCCCCAGCATTTT. The complete variable domain, with remaining parts taken from reference TRBV15 and TRBJ1-5, reads DAMVIQNPRYQVTQFGKPVTLSCSQTLNHNVMYWYQQKSSQAPKLLFHYYDKDFNNEADTPDNFQSRRPNTSFCFLDIRSPGLGDTAMYLCATSRRPTNYQPQHFGDGTRLSIL.

The rearrangement links TRBV7-2 to TRBJ2-1; D ambiguous. Germline CDR1 is SGHTA and CDR2 is FQGNSA. Between the trimmed V and J ends, which lost 3 bases and 2 bases, there was a span of 11 bases. This CDR3 spans 15 amino acids. This chain's CDR3 is CASSFQVGTYNEQFF. In nucleotides, the CDR3 is TGTGCCAGCAGCTTTCAGGTCGGAACCTACAATGAGCAGTTCTTC. Using reference TRBV7-2 and TRBJ2-1 for the parts outside the CDR3, the full variable domain is GAGVSQSPSNKVTEKGKDVELRCDPISGHTALYWYRQSLGQGLEFLIYFQGNSAPDKSGLPSDRFSAERTGGSVSTLTIQRTQQEDSAVYLCASSFQVGTYNEQFFGPGTRLTVL.

The chain links TRBV3-1 (or the pseudogene TRBV3-2) to TRBJ2-7, with TRBD2 identical over 13 bases. Germline V gene data show CDR1 as LGHDT and CDR2 as YNNKEL (reference sequence). The J segment lost 6 bases and the V segment lost 4 bases, leaving 6 bases of the junction unmatched. CDR3 size: 15 residues. CDR3 nucleotide sequence: TGTGCCAGCAGCCCCCGGACTAGCGGGAGCGGCGAGCAGTACTTC. It specifies CASSPRTSGSGEQYF.

CDR3 sequence: CATSSARRSGNTIYF. In DNA form, the CDR3 reads TGTGCCACCAGCTCCGCGCGCCGCTCTGGAAACACCATATATTTT. The V gene is TRBV15, the J gene TRBJ1-3, with D hard to call. CDR3 length: 15 residues. V was trimmed by 5 bases and J by 0 bases, leaving 11 bases between them. CDR1 and CDR2 from the germline V gene are LNHNV and YYDKDF (reference sequence).

This chain uses TRBV2 with TRBJ1-3; 7 nucleotides align to TRBD1. The CDR3 spans 16 residues. The trim removed 4 bases at V and 0 bases at J, leaving 6 bases unmatched. CDR1 is SNHLY, CDR2 FYNNEI, per germline. The CDR3 reads CASSGRGKSSGNTIYF. The CDR3 DNA is TGTGCCAGCAGTGGCAGGGGGAAAAGCTCTGGAAACACCATATATTTT. The whole variable domain, filled in from reference TRBV2 and TRBJ1-3, reads EPEVTQTPSHQVTQMGQEVILRCVPISNHLYFYWYRQILGQKVEFLVSFYNNEISEKSEIFDDQFSVERPDGSNFTLKIRSTKLEDSAMYFCASSGRGKSSGNTIYFGEGSWLTVV.

The chain combines TRBV7-3 with TRBJ2-3; 7 positions agree with TRBD2. Germline assignment: CDR1 SGHTA and CDR2 FQGTGA. The CDR3 is 16 amino acids. The ends lost 1 base at V and 2 bases at J; junction bases unmatched: 6. In nucleotides, the CDR3 is TGTGCCAGCAGCTTAAATGCGGGAGAGCACACAGATACGCAGTATTTT. Its translation is CASSLNAGEHTDTQYF.

The rearrangement uses TRBV7-8 and TRBJ2-1; TRBD2 aligns across 12 bases. V was clipped by 5 bases and J by 9 bases; unmatched bases: 8. The CDR3 extends over 15 amino acids. CDR1 is SGHVS and CDR2 is FQNEAQ in the germline V gene. CDR3 protein: CASSDGLAGGGEQFF. For the CDR3, the DNA is TGTGCCAGCAGCGACGGGCTAGCGGGAGGGGGTGAGCAGTTCTTC.

V is TRBV28 and J is TRBJ2-1; perhaps TRBD1 as D (6 bases). The CDR3 is made up of 15 amino acids. Trimming took off 6 bases at V and 0 bases at J, with 12 bases between the two ends. CDR1 is MDHEN and CDR2 is SYDVKM in the germline V gene. CDR3 coding DNA: TGTGCCAGCAGGTCGGACAGCAGCTCCTACAATGAGCAGTTCTTC. It encodes CASRSDSSSYNEQFF.

V and J are TRBV25-1 and TRBJ2-6; 10 bases are shared with TRBD1. The V segment lost 5 bases and the J segment 0 bases; nucleotides outside the gene matches: 7. The CDR3 totals 18 residues. Germline CDR1 reads MGHDK; CDR2 reads SYGVNS. DNA of the CDR3: TGTGCCAGCAGTTCTCCCGGGACAGGGGCCTCTGGGGCCAACGTCCTGACTTTC. Amino acid sequence: CASSSPGTGASGANVLTF.

This clone has just a few counts. The V call is TRBV2, the J call TRBJ2-3; 8 bases are shared with TRBD2. Germline assignment: CDR1 SNHLY and CDR2 FYNNEI. V lost 4 bases, J lost 4 bases, and 7 bases stayed unmatched. The CDR3 is 15 amino acids. The CDR3 region has the DNA TGTGCCAGCAGTGCTTCGTCGCGGGAGGCAGATACGCAGTATTTT. This encodes CASSASSREADTQYF. The entire variable domain, with the rest obtained from reference TRBV2 and TRBJ2-3, is as follows: EPEVTQTPSHQVTQMGQEVILRCVPISNHLYFYWYRQILGQKVEFLVSFYNNEISEKSEIFDDQFSVERPDGSNFTLKIRSTKLEDSAMYFCASSASSREADTQYFGPGTRLTVL.

There are a few counts of this clone. The chain is built from TRBV9 and TRBJ2-7, with TRBD1 matching over 11 bases. Germline V gene data show CDR1 as SGDLS and CDR2 as YYNGEE. V gave up 3 bases and J gave up 7 bases; unmatched junction bases: 6. This CDR3 has 14 amino acids. The CDR3 nucleotides are TGTGCCAGCAGCGAAAGGACAGGGGGCTTTGAGCAGTACTTC. This translates into CASSERTGGFEQYF.